One sample yielded the 11 T cell receptor beta chains listed below, sequenced in a study of T-cell memory formation after mild COVID-19. TCRdb ran MiXCR on the 5' RACE reads and lists one entry per CDR3 protein. Among about 260,000 distinct CDR3 sequences listed, 7.5% to 9.5% were seen once. The sequenced material came from PBMCs or a T cell subset sorted from them (not recorded which). These receptors were taken from a man between 18 and 35 years old who had mild COVID-19 (a few samples of this study predate the infection). Cell type and time point are not known.

The sample holds a few counts of this clonotype. The chain couples TRBV2 to TRBJ1-5; 7 bases fit TRBD1. The ends lost 6 bases at V and 7 bases at J; junction bases unmatched: 12. Germline lookup yields CDR1 SNHLY and CDR2 FYNNEI. This CDR3 contains 15 residues. CDR3 bases: TGTGCCAGCAGAGCATCGGGACAGCGGGGCCAGCCCCAGCATTTT. It codes for CASRASGQRGQPQHF.

Many counts were recorded for this clonotype. V usage is TRBV7-2 and J usage is TRBJ1-1, with no clear D. CDR1 and CDR2 (germline): SGHTA, FQGNSA. This CDR3 comprises 12 residues. The V end was cut by 3 bases, the J end by 5 bases, with 7 bases between. The CDR3 here is CASSFLGTEAFF. The CDR3 bases are TGTGCCAGCAGCTTCCTTGGAACTGAAGCTTTCTTT.

This sequence joins TRBV20-1 and TRBJ1-4; D is undetermined. Germline V gives CDR1 DFQATT, CDR2 SNEGSKA (reference sequence). The CDR3 consists of 12 residues. V lost 4 bases to trimming and J lost 7 bases, with 10 bases between them. DNA for the CDR3: TGCAGTGCTAACGGGATGGGTGAAAAACTGTTTTTT. Translating it yields CSANGMGEKLFF.

This sequence joins TRBV5-1 and TRBJ2-1; D may be TRBD2 (6 bases). CDR1 and CDR2 (germline): SGHRS, YFSETQ. This CDR3 region has 15 residues. V dropped 5 bases and J dropped 0 bases, with 12 bases sitting between them. CDR3 DNA sequence: TGCGCCAGCAGGGCTAGCGCTAGCTCCTACAATGAGCAGTTCTTC. Amino acids: CASRASASSYNEQFF.

This chain joins TRBV7-3 and TRBJ2-5, with 10 bases lining up with TRBD1. From germline, CDR1 is SGHTA and CDR2 FQGTGA. Unmatched junction bases numbered 6, after V lost 5 bases and J lost 3 bases. This CDR3 has 15 residues. In DNA form, the CDR3 reads TGTGCCAGCAGCCCGACAGGGGGCGAAAAAGAGACCCAGTACTTC. The encoded protein is CASSPTGGEKETQYF.

This clonotype was seen more than once but under ten times. The rearrangement joins TRBV20-1 to TRBJ2-1, with TRBD1 matching 10 bases. CDR1 DFQATT and CDR2 SNEGSKA come from the germline V gene (reference sequence). Trimming removed 3 bases from V and 9 bases from J; junction bases left unmatched: 5. This CDR3 has 13 residues. CDR3 sequence reads: CSASPDRGLEQFF. CDR3 sequence (DNA): TGCAGTGCTAGCCCCGACAGGGGGCTTGAGCAGTTCTTC.

The chain recombines TRBV25-1 with TRBJ2-3; the D is unclear. V lost 4 bases and J lost 7, with 12 bases in between. In germline, CDR1 is MGHDK, CDR2 SYGVNS. CDR3 size: 13 residues. The CDR3 here is CASSGALYHTQYF. In nucleotides, the CDR3 is TGTGCCAGCAGTGGGGCCCTCTACCATACGCAGTATTTT.

For this clonotype: A junction end diverges from the germline sequence, so it may reflect a read error. The rearrangement uses TRBV7-7 and TRBJ2-5; D is uncertain. This CDR3 is 13 amino acids long. The germline V gene encodes CDR1 SSHAT and CDR2 FNYEAQ (reference sequence). The DNA of the CDR3 is TGTGCTAGCAGCTTTCGACTGAGAGAGACCCAGTACTTC. It yields the protein CASSFRLRETQYF.

In this sample, this clonotype turned up many times. The gene calls are TRBV14 and TRBJ2-5, with unresolved D. The V and J ends lost 4 bases and 5 bases respectively, with 11 bases between them. This CDR3 has 13 amino acids. Germline values: CDR1 SGHDN, CDR2 FVKESK. In nucleotides, the CDR3 is TGTGCCAGCAGCCCAAGGATGCGGGAGACCCAGTACTTC. It codes for CASSPRMRETQYF.

This clonotype has a count of ten or more. V is TRBV12-3 or TRBV12-4 and J is TRBJ2-1, with 9 nucleotides matching TRBD1. J was trimmed by 7 bases and V by 3 bases; bases with no gene match: 7. The CDR3 contains 15 residues. The CDR3 DNA reads as TGTGCCAGCAGTTTGATGGGGACAGGGATTAATGAGCAGTTCTTC. Encoded protein: CASSLMGTGINEQFF.

The J gene is TRBJ2-1, the V gene TRBV7-9; D unclear. Germline values: CDR1 SEHNR, CDR2 FQNEAQ (reference sequence). V lost 2 bases and J lost 6, with 5 bases in between. The CDR3 contains 12 residues. CDR3 sequence (DNA): TGTGCCAGCAGCTTAACCAGCAATGAGCAGTTCTTC. It encodes CASSLTSNEQFF.